This T cell receptor beta chain was profiled in a study of breast tumors, draining lymph nodes, adjacent tissues. This CDR3 is 14 amino acids long. The ends were cut back, 4 bases at V and 15 bases at J, with 22 bases in the middle. The germline V gene encodes CDR1 SGHDN and CDR2 FVKESK. TCRdb reprocessed the multiplex PCR reads with MiXCR, giving one entry per CDR3 protein. Altogether tens of thousands of distinct CDR3 sequences are present, about 40% being singletons, with the ten largest covering roughly 10%. There are many counts of this clonotype. Its antigen is unknown. Study-level findings and limits: Most tumor T cells seemingly derive from lymph node, then expand in tumor.

The sequencing input was breast tumor tissue. This chain uses TRBV14 with TRBJ2-1; D is possibly TRBD1 (8 bases). The sequence came from a female donor with breast cancer. Some clones in this sample may be carry-over from other donors' samples. The CDR3 protein is CASSLQRTGGALFF. CDR3 coding DNA: TGTGCCAGCAGCCTGCAACGTACAGGGGGGGCTCTGTTCTTC. The variable domain in full, with the rest retrieved from reference TRBV14 and TRBJ2-1, is EAGVTQFPSHSVIEKGQTVTLRCDPISGHDNLYWYRRVMGKEIKFLLHFVKESKQDESGMPNNRFLAERTGGTYSTLKVQPAELEDSGVYFCASSLQRTGGALFFGPGTRLTVL.